This T cell receptor (beta chain) was identified during a study of cytomegalovirus exposure and HLA in healthy donors. Whole-study results and caveats: Most likely, a cluster of highly shared sequence variants arose as a sequencing artifact. The authors listed 150 or so TCR beta chains as cytomegalovirus-associated.

PCR used 60 Vbeta primers and 13 Jbeta primers. Generated by immunoSEQ multiplex PCR, the TCRdb table keeps only in-frame clones and is missing some. This sample yields approximately 130,000 clones, of which about three quarters are seen a single time; approximately 1.8% belongs to the top ten. The CDR3 sequence is 18 residues long. Per the germline V gene, CDR1 is SGHNT and CDR2 is YYREEE (reference sequence). A word on this clone: Its antigen is currently unknown.

The TCR comes from a female donor in good health and CMV-seropositive. Sequenced: PBMCs. The V and J genes are TRBV5-4 and TRBJ2-5, with 9 bases identical to TRBD2. The J call could be wrong; TRBJ2-7 is a better fit for the DNA end. CDR3 amino acids: CASSLEASGILKKYEQYF. The DNA of the CDR3 is TGTGCCAGCAGCTTAGAGGCTAGCGGGATTCTAAAAAAATACGAGCAGTACTTC.